Listed here are 24 T cell receptor beta chains from one sample, sequenced in a study. TCRdb re-derived calls from the RT-PCR reads in MiXCR, one entry per CDR3 protein. Of about 700,000 distinct CDR3 sequences in the sample, 11% to 15% were seen once. Sequencing used memory CD4+ T cells from blood. The receptors were sampled from a female donor in good health, serving as a healthy control.

The chain employs TRBV6-1 and TRBJ2-7; D call uncertain. The V gene lost 7 bases and the J gene lost 2 bases, with 9 bases spanning the gap. Germline V gene sequence: CDR1 MNHNS, CDR2 SASEGT. The CDR3 length is 12 residues. The CDR3 sequence is CASTPHTYEQYF. Written as DNA, the CDR3 is TGTGCCAGCACGCCCCACACCTACGAGCAGTACTTC.

At least ten counts were recorded for this clonotype. The chain has TRBV18 and TRBJ1-2; 10 bases agree with TRBD1. The V segment lost 2 bases and the J segment 8 bases; nucleotides outside the gene matches: 5. Germline lookup yields CDR1 KGHSH and CDR2 LQKENI. The CDR3 length is 14 residues. The CDR3 DNA is TGTGCCAGCTCACCAAGGACAGGGGGTGACGGCTACACCTTC. Its translation is CASSPRTGGDGYTF. The whole variable domain, remainder taken from reference TRBV18 and TRBJ1-2, is NAGVMQNPRHLVRRRGQEARLRCSPMKGHSHVYWYRQLPEEGLKFMVYLQKENIIDESGMPKERFSAEFPKEGPSILRIQQVVRGDSAAYFCASSPRTGGDGYTFGSGTRLTVV.

In this sample, this clonotype turned up a few times. The chain is built from TRBV29-1 and TRBJ1-1, with D possibly being TRBD1 (6 bases). CDR3 length: 14 amino acids. The V gene's germline CDR1 is SQVTM and CDR2 ANQGSEA. Trimming left V 7 bases short and J 3 bases short, with 18 bases between. DNA for the CDR3: TGCAGCGGCAGCTGGGGGGGCACACACACTGAAGCTTTCTTT. This encodes CSGSWGGTHTEAFF.

The chain joins TRBV12-3 or TRBV12-4 to TRBJ1-5, with a weak D call TRBD1 (6 bases). The CDR3 loop spans 14 amino acids. Trimming pared 7 bases from V and 3 bases from J, leaving 13 bases between. The CDR3 coding sequence is TGTGCCAGCACCATCGGGGGGGCCAATCAGCCCCAGCATTTT. Protein product: CASTIGGANQPQHF.

This chain joins TRBV11-2 and TRBJ2-7; weak D call: TRBD1 (6 bases). V lost 3 bases, J lost 3 bases, and 12 bases lay in between. The CDR3 has 14 residues. Germline V CDR1 and CDR2: SGHAT, FQNNGV. CDR3 coding DNA: TGTGCCAGCAGCTTCACAGGGAGCTTCTACGAGCAGTACTTC. It translates to CASSFTGSFYEQYF.

The chain uses TRBV12-3 or TRBV12-4 and TRBJ2-2; TRBD1 is a possible D gene (6 bases). Trimming removed 7 bases from V and 7 bases from J, with 13 bases in between. This CDR3 contains 13 residues. CDR3 in amino acids: CASNIRGGGELFF. In DNA, the CDR3 is TGTGCCAGCAATATCAGGGGTGGCGGGGAGCTGTTTTTT.

About this clonotype itself: A much larger clone differs from this one at a single base, so this may be a read error. The chain links TRBV4-1 to TRBJ1-1, with 7 bases fitting TRBD1. CDR1 is MGHRA, CDR2 YSYEKL, per germline. The ends lost 4 bases at V and 4 bases at J; junction bases unmatched: 12. This CDR3 contains 16 residues. The CDR3 DNA is TGCGCCAGCAGCCGAGAGTCGAGGGGGCCCCCCACTGAAGCTTTCTTT. It codes for CASSRESRGPPTEAFF.

This clonotype was seen a few times. The chain has TRBV6-6 and TRBJ2-1; D gene uncertain. The CDR3 spans 15 residues. The V and J ends lost 8 bases and 4 bases respectively, with 18 bases between them. Germline V gene lookup returns CDR1 MNHNY and CDR2 SVGAGI (reference sequence). This chain's CDR3 is CASGWALVQYNEQFF. DNA of the CDR3: TGTGCCAGCGGTTGGGCCCTTGTCCAGTACAATGAGCAGTTCTTC.

This clonotype occurred a few times. This rearrangement joins TRBV20-1 to TRBJ2-1; the match to TRBD2 covers 8 bases. V shed 3 bases, J shed 9 bases, and the junction held 13 bases outside the gene matches. CDR1 is DFQATT and CDR2 is SNEGSKA in the germline V gene (reference sequence). The CDR3 is 15 residues long. This CDR3 reads CSASETGTSVGEQFF. The CDR3, as DNA: TGCAGTGCTAGTGAAACCGGGACTAGTGTGGGTGAGCAGTTCTTC.

This clonotype was counted many times. The chain combines TRBV12-3 or TRBV12-4 with TRBJ2-6; TRBD2 agrees at 7 bases. Trimming cost V 5 bases and J 0 bases; bases outside gene matches: 1. The CDR3 is 15 residues long. The DNA of the CDR3 is TGTGCCAGCAGTCGGGGGGACTCTGGGGCCAACGTCCTGACTTTC. Translated: CASSRGDSGANVLTF.

This clonotype has just a few counts. The rearrangement joins TRBV30 to TRBJ2-3; D may be TRBD1 (5 bases). The length of the CDR3 is 12 residues. V was cut by 4 bases and J by 1 base, with 6 bases left in between. Per the germline V gene, CDR1 is GTSNPN and CDR2 is SVGIG (reference sequence). In DNA, the CDR3 is TGTGCCTGGACAGGGCGCACAGATACGCAGTATTTT. Its protein is CAWTGRTDTQYF.

This clonotype was seen repeatedly, ten times or more. V usage is TRBV20-1 and J usage is TRBJ2-3; 10 bases agree with TRBD2. This CDR3 is 14 amino acids long. V was clipped by 3 bases and J by 4 bases; unmatched bases: 4. Germline V gene data show CDR1 as DFQATT and CDR2 as SNEGSKA (reference sequence). The CDR3 DNA reads as TGCAGTGCTAGTGGGACTAGCGTGGCAGATACGCAGTATTTT. Translating gives CSASGTSVADTQYF.

This clonotype was recorded a few times. J is TRBJ1-3 and V is TRBV27, with D maybe TRBD1 (6 bases). This CDR3 comprises 15 residues. The V gene lost 4 bases and the J gene lost 0 bases, with 10 bases spanning the gap. From germline, CDR1 is MNHEY and CDR2 SMNVEV (reference sequence). The CDR3 DNA reads TGTGCCAGCAGTTCACAGGGACCCTCTGGAAACACCATATATTTT. Translating gives CASSSQGPSGNTIYF.

This clonotype was counted many times. CDR3: CASSYMGVQPQHF. The CDR3 nucleotides are TGTGCCAGCAGTTACATGGGTGTGCAGCCCCAGCATTTT. The rearrangement links TRBV6-2 or TRBV6-3 to TRBJ1-5; D call uncertain. CDR1 is MNHEY and CDR2 is SVGEGT in the germline V gene. Trimming left V 2 bases short and J 7 bases short, with 9 bases between. The CDR3 extends over 13 amino acids.

This clonotype turned up a few times. The chain recombines TRBV6-5 with TRBJ1-4; D remains ambiguous. Per the germline V gene, CDR1 is MNHEY and CDR2 is SVGAGI. V was clipped by 4 bases and J by 4 bases, with 10 bases between them. The CDR3 contains 14 residues. CDR3 sequence: CASSLLRSNEKLFF. The CDR3 DNA follows: TGTGCCAGCAGTTTACTTAGGAGTAATGAAAAACTGTTTTTT.

The CDR3 DNA reads TGTGCCAGCAGTGAAGCCGGACAGTCCAGCAATCAGCCCCAGCATTTT. Translated, it gives CASSEAGQSSNQPQHF. This chain joins TRBV6-1 and TRBJ1-5, with D tentatively TRBD1 (6 bases). V lost 0 bases to trimming and J lost 1 base, with 10 bases between them. This CDR3 comprises 16 residues. In germline, CDR1 is MNHNS, CDR2 SASEGT.

The V call is TRBV6-6, the J call TRBJ2-7; TRBD1 matches 9 bases. The CDR3 spans 16 residues. CDR1 and CDR2 from the germline V gene are MNHNY and SVGAGI (reference sequence). J was trimmed by 0 bases and V by 6 bases; bases with no gene match: 9. The CDR3 loop reads CASSTRRDRVSYEQYF. The CDR3 nucleotides read TGTGCCAGCAGCACCCGAAGGGACAGGGTCTCCTACGAGCAGTACTTC.

The chain uses TRBV7-9 and TRBJ1-2, with unresolved D. Germline loops: CDR1 SEHNR, CDR2 FQNEAQ (reference sequence). The CDR3 runs to 14 residues. The V gene lost 1 base and the J gene lost 2 bases, with 8 bases spanning the gap. CDR3 sequence: CASSLELENYGYTF. The CDR3 DNA sequence: TGTGCCAGCAGCTTAGAATTGGAAAACTATGGCTACACCTTC.

The CDR3: CATSRGTGRVNNYGYTF. CDR3 nucleotides: TGTGCCACCAGCAGAGGAACAGGGAGGGTTAATAACTATGGCTACACCTTC. The V gene is TRBV15, the J gene TRBJ1-2, with a possible D match to TRBD1 (6 bases). This CDR3 comprises 17 residues. The V end was cut by 1 base, the J end by 1 base, with 16 bases between. Germline V gene sequence: CDR1 LNHNV, CDR2 YYDKDF (reference sequence). Using reference TRBV15 and TRBJ1-2 for the parts outside the CDR3, the full variable domain is DAMVIQNPRYQVTQFGKPVTLSCSQTLNHNVMYWYQQKSSQAPKLLFHYYDKDFNNEADTPDNFQSRRPNTSFCFLDIRSPGLGDTAMYLCATSRGTGRVNNYGYTFGSGTRLTVV.

This sequence joins TRBV5-5 and TRBJ2-1; TRBD2 matches at 10 bases. Trimming cost V 4 bases and J 9 bases; bases outside gene matches: 7. In germline, CDR1 is SGHKS, CDR2 YYEKEE (reference sequence). This CDR3 spans 14 amino acids. The CDR3 spells CASSGPSGSAEQFF. CDR3 DNA sequence: TGTGCCAGCAGCGGTCCTAGCGGGAGTGCTGAGCAGTTCTTC.

At least ten counts were recorded for this clonotype. The rearrangement joins TRBV6-5 to TRBJ2-2; D call uncertain. CDR1 and CDR2 (germline): MNHEY, SVGAGI. The CDR3 totals 15 residues. Trimming took off 2 bases at V and 10 bases at J, with 17 bases between the two ends. The CDR3 sequence is CASSYGRPGREELFF. The CDR3 DNA reads as TGTGCCAGCAGTTACGGTCGTCCCGGACGTGAGGAGCTGTTTTTT.

This clonotype was seen ten or more times. The chain uses TRBV11-2 and TRBJ1-1; unclear D gene. V lost 4 bases, J lost 1 base, and 7 bases lay in between. CDR1 and CDR2 from the germline V gene are SGHAT and FQNNGV. The CDR3 spans 13 residues. This chain's CDR3 is CASSYAENTEAFF. The CDR3 DNA follows: TGTGCCAGCAGCTACGCAGAGAACACTGAAGCTTTCTTT.

This clonotype was observed a few times. The gene calls are TRBV12-3 or TRBV12-4 and TRBJ2-3; TRBD1 or TRBD2 may be the D gene (5 bases each). V was clipped by 6 bases and J by 3 bases, with 22 bases between them. This CDR3 has 17 residues. The CDR3 bases are TGTGCCAGCAGCCCCCTTGTCGGGGCCGCAATAACAGATACGCAGTATTTT. Encoded protein: CASSPLVGAAITDTQYF.

This clonotype has only a few counts. The chain couples TRBV6-1 to TRBJ2-7; possibly TRBD2 for D (6 bases). The CDR3 runs to 12 residues. V lost 8 bases and J 6 bases, leaving 14 bases between the germline ends. CDR1 is MNHNS, CDR2 SASEGT, per germline. The CDR3 DNA follows: TGTGCCAGCCGGGACTCCATCCCCGAGCAGTACTTC. Translating gives CASRDSIPEQYF.